This is a list of T cell receptor beta chains from one sample in a study of cytomegalovirus exposure and HLA in healthy donors. Sequencing used immunoSEQ multiplex PCR; TCRdb keeps in-frame clones, though not all of them. This sample's clone table lists around 100,000 clones. Sample: PBMCs. The receptors come from a man aged 35 to 55 in good health and CMV-seronegative. The CDR3 runs from the conserved cysteine through the conserved F or W. The D gene is left open where the match is weak.

D gene	V gene	J gene	CDR3 protein	CDR3 DNA
TRBD1	TRBV5-8	TRBJ1-4	CASSYLQGAPTNEKLFF	TGTGCCAGCAGCTACCTACAGGGGGCGCCAACTAATGAAAAACTGTTTTTT
-	TRBV25-1	TRBJ2-1	CASSERGDEQFF	TGTGCCAGCAGTGAGAGAGGAGATGAGCAGTTCTTC
TRBD1	TRBV7-6	TRBJ2-2	CASSAGTGPTGELFF	TGTGCCAGCAGCGCCGGGACAGGGCCCACCGGGGAGCTGTTTTTT
TRBD1	TRBV7-2	TRBJ1-4	CASSLGRQGGEKLFF	TGTGCCAGCAGCTTAGGGAGACAGGGCGGTGAAAAACTGTTTTTT
-	TRBV12-5	TRBJ2-2	CASGLGTAGELFF	TGTGCTAGTGGTTTAGGGACTGCCGGGGAGCTGTTTTTT
-	TRBV2	TRBJ2-7	CASRQIDASYEQYF	TGTGCCAGCCGACAGATCGACGCGTCCTACGAGCAGTACTTC
TRBD2	TRBV19	TRBJ2-7	CASSTIAGGRYEQYF	TGTGCCAGTAGTACAATAGCGGGAGGCCGCTACGAGCAGTACTTC
-	TRBV4-2	TRBJ1-6	CASSQAANQDSLGLHF	TGTGCCAGCAGCCAAGCAGCGAACCAAGACTCTTTAGGACTCCACTTT
TRBD2	TRBV19	TRBJ2-1	CASSGRGGFNEQFF	TGTGCCAGTAGTGGGCGGGGGGGTTTCAATGAGCAGTTCTTC
-	TRBV18	TRBJ1-1	CASSPRTANTEAFF	TGTGCCAGCTCACCTCGGACAGCGAACACTGAAGCTTTCTTT
-	TRBV6-6	TRBJ2-7	CASSDTSQGSREQYF	TGTGCCAGCAGTGACACCTCTCAGGGGAGCCGCGAGCAGTACTTC
-	TRBV7-8	TRBJ1-1	CASSFEGRDTEAFF	TGTGCCAGCAGCTTCGAGGGGAGGGACACTGAAGCTTTCTTT
-	TRBV2	TRBJ1-5	CASTVSGNQPQHF	TGTGCCAGCACGGTGTCGGGCAATCAGCCCCAGCATTTT
TRBD1	TRBV19	TRBJ2-2	CASKTGANGELFF	TGTGCCAGTAAAACAGGGGCTAACGGGGAGCTGTTTTTT
-	TRBV5-1	TRBJ2-7	CASRTGDTYEQYF	TGCGCCAGCAGAACCGGGGACACCTACGAGCAGTACTTC
-	TRBV6-1	TRBJ1-2	CASTPGAQYGYTF	TGTGCCAGCACTCCAGGGGCTCAATATGGCTACACCTTC